This T cell receptor beta chain was identified during a study of T cells expressing NK-cell markers. In the study overall: Serological testing identified seven of the eight sequenced donors as HCMV-seropositive and one as seronegative.

About this clonotype: Its antigen is unidentified.

The authors generated TCR beta cDNA through 5'RACE template switching with UMIs. TCRdb reprocessed the 5' RACE reads and stores each CDR3 protein as one record, lacking DNA. The record lists 440,000 or so distinct CDR3 sequences, of which the ten most abundant hold under 7.5%. Study-level findings and limits: Topping the CD3+CD56-NKG2C+ fraction as well were these clonotypes, in a handful of donors.

This TCR was recovered from a woman between 18 and 70 years old in good health. Sequencing used blood T cells: a sorted CD56 or NKG2C T cell subset, CD4+ or CD8+ T cells, or bulk PBMC T cells (not recorded which).

CDR3 loop: CASSQFIGLDSYNEQFF. The genes are TRBV14 and TRBJ2-1; TCRdb outputs TRBD2, but without DNA this stays unchecked. Looked up from germline, CDR1 is SGHDN and CDR2 is FVKESK. The CDR3 has 17 amino acids.